Below are 24 T cell receptor beta chains sequenced from a single sample in a study of shared clonotypes between healthy human individuals. TCRdb's copy holds only in-frame clones and misses some; the assay was immunoSEQ multiplex PCR. The data show about 980,000 clones, 76% seen once. Sequencing used memory CD4+ T cells sorted from blood. Subset reported: CD45RA-negative fraction. Receptor source: a man younger than 35 in good health.

This clone has ten or more counts. The V call is TRBV23-1, the J call TRBJ1-1; tentatively, D is TRBD1 (5 bases). TRBV23-1 is an ORF, with its function uncertain. V was shortened by 6 bases and J by 5 bases, with 13 bases between the two germline ends. There are 13 residues in the CDR3. CDR3 DNA sequence: TGCGCCAGCAGCCGATCGGGGGAAACTGAAGCTTTCTTT. Residues: CASSRSGETEAFF.

The chain has TRBV30 and TRBJ1-5, with D perhaps matching TRBD1 (6 bases). Trimming left V 5 bases short and J 5 bases short, with 16 bases between. Germline V gene data show CDR1 as GTSNPN and CDR2 as SVGIG (reference sequence). The CDR3 contains 14 residues. The CDR3 DNA follows: TGTGCCTGGTCCGCTGACAGGTCCTATCAGCCCCAGCATTTT. It yields the protein CAWSADRSYQPQHF.

The chain carries TRBV4-3 and TRBJ2-7; weak D call: TRBD1 (6 bases). This CDR3 is 15 amino acids long. Germline CDR1 LGHNA, CDR2 YSLEER. V gave up 0 bases and J gave up 4 bases, with 13 bases separating them. CDR3 region: CASSQEQGRTYEQYF. The DNA of the CDR3 is TGCGCCAGCAGCCAAGAACAGGGAAGAACTTACGAGCAGTACTTC.

The J gene is TRBJ2-1, the V gene TRBV5-6; maybe TRBD1 (6 bases). V was clipped by 2 bases and J by 8 bases, with 20 bases between them. CDR1 SGHDT and CDR2 YYEEEE come from the germline V gene. This CDR3 is built from 16 residues. The CDR3: CASSLVSGTRMYEQFF. The CDR3 DNA reads as TGTGCCAGCAGCTTAGTTTCGGGGACAAGGATGTATGAGCAGTTCTTC. The complete variable domain, with remaining parts taken from reference TRBV5-6 and TRBJ2-1, reads DAGVTQSPTHLIKTRGQQVTLRCSPKSGHDTVSWYQQALGQGPQFIFQYYEEEERQRGNFPDRFSGHQFPNYSSELNVNALLLGDSALYLCASSLVSGTRMYEQFFGPGTRLTVL.

Comment on this clone: Other DNA sequences in the same sample also yield this CDR3. The chain joins TRBV5-1 to TRBJ1-6; D is uncertain. The CDR3 contains 14 residues. V was cut by 0 bases and J by 3 bases, with 4 bases left in between. Germline-derived CDR1 and CDR2 are SGHRS and YFSETQ. CDR3 region: CASSLDSYNSPLHF. CDR3 DNA: TGCGCCAGCAGCTTGGACAGCTATAATTCACCCCTCCACTTT.

This clone has only a few counts. The rearrangement links TRBV5-1 to TRBJ2-1, with 8 bases identical to TRBD2. Germline V gene data show CDR1 as SGHRS and CDR2 as YFSETQ. The CDR3 sequence is 16 residues long. V shed 3 bases, J shed 0 bases, and the junction held 5 bases outside the gene matches. The CDR3 DNA reads as TGCGCCAGCAGCTCCAGAACTAGCGGCTCCTACAATGAGCAGTTCTTC. This encodes CASSSRTSGSYNEQFF.

This clone occurred a few times. This chain connects TRBV6-6 to TRBJ1-1, with 8 bases that match TRBD1. V dropped 6 bases and J dropped 5; count of bases not matched to a gene: 11. The CDR3 loop spans 15 amino acids. Per germline, CDR1 MNHNY and CDR2 SVGAGI (reference sequence). CDR3 in DNA: TGTGCCAGCAGGAGTCCCGGGACAGGTCGGACTGAAGCTTTCTTT. Translated, it gives CASRSPGTGRTEAFF.

V and J are TRBV7-2 and TRBJ2-7, with D tentatively TRBD1 (6 bases). Germline V gives CDR1 SGHTA, CDR2 FQGNSA. The V end was cut by 4 bases, the J end by 0 bases, with 13 bases between. This CDR3 has 15 residues. The CDR3 reads CASSYKGDPSYEQYF. The CDR3, as DNA: TGTGCCAGCAGCTATAAGGGGGACCCCTCCTACGAGCAGTACTTC.

This clone was recorded only once. J is TRBJ2-2 and V is TRBV11-2; TRBD1 agrees at 7 bases. This CDR3 comprises 17 residues. The J segment lost 1 base and the V segment lost 4 bases, leaving 9 bases of the junction unmatched. Germline V gives CDR1 SGHAT, CDR2 FQNNGV. The CDR3 reads CASSYKSGTVNTGELFF. DNA for the CDR3: TGTGCCAGCAGCTACAAATCCGGGACAGTGAACACCGGGGAGCTGTTTTTT.

This chain connects TRBV7-2 to TRBJ1-1, with D perhaps TRBD1 (5 bases). CDR1 and CDR2 (germline): SGHTA, FQGNSA. The length of the CDR3 is 13 residues. V lost 4 bases and J 5 bases, leaving 11 bases between the germline ends. CDR3 sequence (DNA): TGTGCCAGCAGCTATGCTCGGGGGACTGAAGCTTTCTTT. This codes for CASSYARGTEAFF.

This clone has a handful of counts. The chain couples TRBV12-5 to TRBJ2-5; D gene unclear. CDR1 is LGHNT, CDR2 FRNRAP, per germline. V lost 7 bases and J lost 2, with 17 bases in between. The CDR3 has 15 amino acids. The CDR3 reads CASANMGNPQETQYF. As DNA, the CDR3 is TGTGCTAGTGCCAACATGGGGAACCCTCAAGAGACCCAGTACTTC. Full variable domain (rest looked up from reference TRBV12-5 and TRBJ2-5): DARVTQTPRHKVTEMGQEVTMRCQPILGHNTVFWYRQTMMQGLELLAYFRNRAPLDDSGMPKDRFSAEMPDATLATLKIQPSEPRDSAVYFCASANMGNPQETQYFGPGTRLLVL.

The chain has TRBV5-1 and TRBJ2-6; no firm D call. This CDR3 is 16 amino acids long. The germline CDR1 and CDR2 sequences are SGHRS and YFSETQ. The ends were cut back, 0 bases at V and 0 bases at J, with 7 bases in the middle. The CDR3 nucleotides are TGCGCCAGCAGCTTGGCCTCTCTCTCTGGGGCCAACGTCCTGACTTTC. Its translation: CASSLASLSGANVLTF.

The genes are TRBV19 and TRBJ2-1, with no clear D. The CDR3 contains 14 residues. Trimming cost V 2 bases and J 5 bases, with 10 bases left between them. CDR1 and CDR2 (germline): LNHDA, SQIVND (reference sequence). The CDR3 here is CASSIKPRNNEQFF. As DNA, the CDR3 is TGTGCCAGTAGTATAAAACCTAGGAACAATGAGCAGTTCTTC.

This sequence joins TRBV13 and TRBJ1-3; 8 bases are shared with TRBD1. The V segment lost 5 bases and the J segment 2 bases; nucleotides outside the gene matches: 5. The V gene's germline CDR1 is PRHDT and CDR2 FYEKMQ (reference sequence). This CDR3 is 15 amino acids long. As DNA, the CDR3 is TGTGCCAGCAGCGAGGGGACAGGCACTGGAAACACCATATATTTT. This gives the protein CASSEGTGTGNTIYF.

This chain's CDR3 is CASKSPPGYGYTF. The CDR3 DNA is TGTGCCAGCAAATCCCCCCCGGGCTATGGCTACACCTTC. This chain links TRBV6-1 with TRBJ1-2; D gene uncertain. Germline assignment: CDR1 MNHNS and CDR2 SASEGT. The ends were cut back, 7 bases at V and 4 bases at J, with 13 bases in the middle. There are 13 residues in the CDR3.

This clone occurred once. At the DNA level, this CDR3 is encoded by other sequences in the same sample as well. The chain recombines TRBV18 with TRBJ2-7; D may match TRBD1 or TRBD2 (5 bases each). Germline CDR1 is KGHSH and CDR2 is LQKENI. This CDR3 is 12 amino acids long. The germline V and J ends were trimmed by 4 bases and 3 bases, with 7 bases remaining between them. CDR3 sequence reads: CASSRGSYEQYF. CDR3 DNA sequence: TGTGCCAGCTCACGGGGGAGCTACGAGCAGTACTTC.

The chain employs TRBV11-2 and TRBJ1-1; 7 positions match TRBD1. J gave up 8 bases and V 7 bases, and 7 bases lay outside the gene matches. The germline V gene has CDR1 SGHAT and CDR2 FQNNGV. The CDR3 contains 12 residues. The chain's CDR3 is CASTARGPEAFF. In nucleotides, the CDR3 is TGTGCCAGCACCGCGAGGGGGCCCGAAGCTTTCTTT. Filled out from reference TRBV11-2 and TRBJ1-1, the complete variable domain reads EAGVAQSPRYKIIEKRQSVAFWCNPISGHATLYWYQQILGQGPKLLIQFQNNGVVDDSQLPKDRFSAERLKGVDSTLKIQPAKLEDSAVYLCASTARGPEAFFGQGTRLTVV.

In DNA form, the CDR3 reads TGTGCCAGCAGCCCCGACAGGGTTAGGAATGAAAAACTGTTTTTT. This gives the protein CASSPDRVRNEKLFF. The chain joins TRBV7-3 to TRBJ1-4, with 7 positions matching TRBD1. The CDR3 is 15 residues long. Trimming at V came to 5 bases and at J to 5 bases, leaving 8 bases not matched to a gene. Germline assignment: CDR1 SGHTA and CDR2 FQGTGA.

Of note for this clone: The same CDR3 also results from other DNA sequences found in this sample. The rearrangement links TRBV7-9 to TRBJ1-2, with 8 bases matching TRBD1. The CDR3 runs 14 residues. V lost 5 bases and J lost 6; bases outside the gene matches: 8. Germline CDR1 and CDR2: SEHNR and FQNEAQ (reference sequence). For the CDR3, the DNA is TGTGCCAGCAGCCCCTTGACAGGGGTCGATGGCTACACCTTC. It is translated as CASSPLTGVDGYTF.

This chain joins TRBV6-1 and TRBJ2-7; no clear D gene. V lost 0 bases and J lost 9, with 12 bases in between. The germline gives CDR1 MNHNS, CDR2 SASEGT. The length of the CDR3 is 13 residues. For the CDR3, the DNA is TGTGCCAGCAGTGAAGCGGTATTAAAGGGGCAGTACTTC. It is translated as CASSEAVLKGQYF.

This sequence joins TRBV7-2 and TRBJ2-3, with a weak D call TRBD1 (7 bases). Deletions cut 1 base from V and 4 bases from J, with 12 bases between. The CDR3 consists of 15 residues. The germline CDR1 and CDR2 sequences are SGHTA and FQGNSA. CDR3 protein: CASSLGGGGADTQYF. As DNA, the CDR3 is TGTGCCAGCAGCTTAGGAGGAGGGGGCGCAGATACGCAGTATTTT.

This clone was observed a few times. V usage is TRBV10-1 and J usage is TRBJ1-5; D is undetermined. The length of the CDR3 is 12 residues. The V gene's germline CDR1 is WNHNN and CDR2 SYGVQD (reference sequence). V was cut by 6 bases and J by 7 bases, with 10 bases left in between. In nucleotides, the CDR3 is TGCGCCAGCAGGGATTGGGAACAGCCCCAGCATTTT. Protein sequence: CASRDWEQPQHF.

This sequence joins TRBV25-1 and TRBJ1-4; D is unresolved. The CDR3 is made up of 15 amino acids. Germline lookup yields CDR1 MGHDK and CDR2 SYGVNS. V lost 7 bases to trimming and J lost 8 bases, with 20 bases between them. This CDR3 is CASKGSVGLEEKLFF. DNA of the CDR3: TGTGCCAGCAAAGGGTCTGTCGGACTAGAGGAAAAACTGTTTTTT.

This clone was recorded only once. The V and J genes are TRBV10-3 and TRBJ2-1; D assignment may be TRBD1 or TRBD2 (5 bases each). V was cut by 2 bases and J by 9 bases, with 8 bases left in between. CDR1 and CDR2 from the germline V gene are ENHRY and SYGVKD. This CDR3 region has 12 residues. The CDR3 reads CAISEERGEQFF. CDR3 sequence (DNA): TGTGCCATCAGTGAGGAGAGGGGTGAGCAGTTCTTC.